These 22 T cell receptor beta chains were sequenced from one sample in a study of CD8 T cells in Susac syndrome. The RNA, 0.5 to 1 ug, was put through reverse transcription using random hexamers. TCRdb itself ran the immunoSEQ multiplex PCR reads through MiXCR, one entry per CDR3 protein. The data show about 200,000 distinct CDR3 sequences, almost 96% seen once. The sample consisted of CD4+ T cells from PBMCs. The receptors originated from a human donor with multiple sclerosis.

The rearrangement uses TRBV20-1 and TRBJ2-1; 8 positions agree with TRBD2. The germline V gene has CDR1 DFQATT and CDR2 SNEGSKA (reference sequence). V dropped 1 base and J dropped 2; count of bases not matched to a gene: 7. There are 16 residues in the CDR3. CDR3 region: CSARGRGRGAYNEQFF. CDR3 bases: TGCAGTGCTAGAGGTCGCGGGCGGGGGGCCTACAATGAGCAGTTCTTC.

This chain uses TRBV20-1 with TRBJ1-1, with TRBD1 matching 7 bases. The CDR3 sequence is 15 residues long. V lost 6 bases, J lost 0 bases, and 10 bases stayed unmatched. The germline V gene has CDR1 DFQATT and CDR2 SNEGSKA (reference sequence). CDR3 amino acids: CSAPRETGMNTEAFF. The CDR3 DNA sequence: TGCAGTGCCCCCCGGGAGACAGGGATGAACACTGAAGCTTTCTTT.

This clonotype was recorded once. This chain connects TRBV7-3 to TRBJ2-1, with D tentatively TRBD1 or TRBD2 (5 bases each). The CDR3 is made up of 17 amino acids. The germline V gene encodes CDR1 SGHTA and CDR2 FQGTGA. Trimming removed 5 bases from V and 5 bases from J, with 22 bases in between. The CDR3 loop reads CASSPGPGTLPNNEQFF. The DNA for the CDR3 is TGTGCCAGCAGCCCCGGCCCCGGGACGCTGCCGAACAATGAGCAGTTCTTC.

The rearrangement uses TRBV3-1 and TRBJ1-5; unclear D gene. CDR1 is LGHDT and CDR2 is YNNKEL in the germline V gene (reference sequence). V gave up 1 base and J gave up 5 bases, with 15 bases separating them. The CDR3 has 16 residues. The CDR3: CASSQGVGRDHQPQHF. CDR3 coding DNA: TGTGCCAGCAGCCAAGGTGTCGGGAGAGACCATCAGCCCCAGCATTTT.

The rearrangement joins TRBV3-1 to TRBJ1-5; D gene uncertain. Germline loops: CDR1 LGHDT, CDR2 YNNKEL (reference sequence). The CDR3 contains 17 residues. Trimming shortened V by 4 bases and J by 0 bases, and 16 bases separated the two germline ends. The chain's CDR3 is CASSPSGFTHSNQPQHF. Here the CDR3 DNA reads TGTGCCAGCAGCCCAAGTGGTTTTACGCATAGCAATCAGCCCCAGCATTTT.

This clonotype was observed a single time. The V gene is TRBV4-3, the J gene TRBJ1-1, with D possibly TRBD1 on 5 matching bases. The length of the CDR3 is 15 residues. Germline V CDR1 and CDR2: LGHNA, YSLEER. V was trimmed by 0 bases and J by 1 base, leaving 9 bases between them. CDR3 nucleotides: TGCGCCAGCAGCCAAGATAATGGGGGGAACACTGAAGCTTTCTTT. This gives the protein CASSQDNGGNTEAFF.

This chain links TRBV20-1 with TRBJ2-7; the match to TRBD2 covers 8 bases. This CDR3 is 16 amino acids long. V was clipped by 6 bases and J by 2 bases; unmatched bases: 15. CDR1 is DFQATT, CDR2 SNEGSKA, per germline (reference sequence). CDR3 region: CSAPRGVGGAAYEQYF. The CDR3 DNA reads as TGCAGTGCCCCCAGAGGGGTCGGGGGGGCTGCCTACGAGCAGTACTTC.

In this sample, this clonotype turned up once. The chain combines TRBV13 with TRBJ2-7; D is unclear. This CDR3 region has 14 residues. V was trimmed by 3 bases and J by 6 bases, leaving 15 bases between them. Germline V gives CDR1 PRHDT, CDR2 FYEKMQ (reference sequence). The CDR3 bases are TGTGCCAGCAGCTTTGGAAAGACCTCTCCCGAGCAGTACTTC. Its translation is CASSFGKTSPEQYF.

CDR3 nucleotide sequence: TGTGCCAGCAGCTTAGTGTATTTCGGGGAAGAGACCCAGTACTTC. This encodes CASSLVYFGEETQYF. V is TRBV7-2 and J is TRBJ2-5; D perhaps matches TRBD2 (5 bases). This CDR3 has 15 residues. The germline V gene has CDR1 SGHTA and CDR2 FQGNSA. The V end was cut by 1 base, the J end by 3 bases, with 12 bases between.

The genes are TRBV6-2 or TRBV6-3 and TRBJ2-5; no firm D call. The length of the CDR3 is 11 residues. CDR1 is MNHEY and CDR2 is SVGEGT in the germline V gene. Trimming took 4 bases from V and 8 from J, leaving 8 bases between them. The CDR3 protein is CASSLGPTQYF. CDR3 coding DNA: TGTGCCAGCAGTTTAGGACCAACCCAGTACTTC.

This clonotype was counted once. The chain employs TRBV3-1 and TRBJ2-3, with 8 nucleotides matching TRBD1. CDR3 length: 16 amino acids. Germline V CDR1 and CDR2: LGHDT, YNNKEL (reference sequence). Unmatched junction bases numbered 9, after V lost 1 base and J lost 6 bases. In DNA, the CDR3 is TGTGCCAGCAGCCAAGGTACAGGGGGTATTCGCGATACGCAGTATTTT. It yields the protein CASSQGTGGIRDTQYF.

The chain combines TRBV7-3 with TRBJ2-3, with D maybe TRBD1 (5 bases). This CDR3 has 14 residues. V gave up 2 bases and J gave up 2 bases, with 8 bases separating them. CDR1 and CDR2 (germline): SGHTA, FQGTGA. CDR3 residues: CASSLDSHTDTQYF. Written as DNA, the CDR3 is TGTGCCAGCAGCTTAGACAGCCACACAGATACGCAGTATTTT.

J is TRBJ1-1 and V is TRBV7-2; D call uncertain. This CDR3 region has 14 residues. Germline V CDR1 and CDR2: SGHTA, FQGNSA. Trimming removed 1 base at V and 4 bases at J, with 10 bases between. In nucleotides, the CDR3 is TGTGCCAGCAGCTTAGGGCGGGTACTCACTGAAGCTTTCTTT. This sequence encodes CASSLGRVLTEAFF.

The J gene is TRBJ2-4, the V gene TRBV20-1; D remains unclear. The CDR3 extends over 12 amino acids. CDR1 is DFQATT and CDR2 is SNEGSKA in the germline V gene (reference sequence). Between the trimmed V and J ends, which lost 7 bases and 2 bases, there was a span of 9 bases. DNA for the CDR3: TGCAGTGTAGGAGAAACCAAAAACATTCAGTACTTC. Protein sequence: CSVGETKNIQYF.

The genes are TRBV29-1 and TRBJ2-1; tentative D call: TRBD2 (7 bases). V was clipped by 6 bases and J by 2 bases, with 11 bases between them. From germline, CDR1 is SQVTM and CDR2 ANQGSEA. The CDR3 extends over 13 amino acids. The CDR3 DNA follows: TGCAGCGTACGGGGGGCCACCTACAATGAGCAGTTCTTC. This sequence encodes CSVRGATYNEQFF.

This clonotype was recorded only once. The V and J genes are TRBV18 and TRBJ1-5; 7 nucleotides match TRBD1. V was clipped by 3 bases and J by 9 bases; unmatched bases: 11. The CDR3 loop spans 15 amino acids. The germline CDR1 and CDR2 sequences are KGHSH and LQKENI. DNA for the CDR3: TGTGCCAGCTCACCTCAGGGGGGGGATCATAGGCCCCAGCATTTT. Its translation: CASSPQGGDHRPQHF. Supplemented by reference TRBV18 and TRBJ1-5, the full variable domain reads NAGVMQNPRHLVRRRGQEARLRCSPMKGHSHVYWYRQLPEEGLKFMVYLQKENIIDESGMPKERFSAEFPKEGPSILRIQQVVRGDSAAYFCASSPQGGDHRPQHFGDGTRLSIL.

This rearrangement joins TRBV12-3 or TRBV12-4 to TRBJ1-2, with 7 bases fitting TRBD1. Germline trimming cut 5 bases from V and 4 bases from J; bases unmatched to any gene: 7. CDR3 length equals 14 residues. CDR3 in DNA: TGTGCCAGCAGTCCGTGGGGGGACAGCTATGGCTACACCTTC. This sequence encodes CASSPWGDSYGYTF.

The V call is TRBV5-6, the J call TRBJ2-5, with D possibly TRBD1 on 8 matching bases. Germline CDR1 reads SGHDT; CDR2 reads YYEEEE. The ends were cut back, 4 bases at V and 3 bases at J, with 16 bases in the middle. The CDR3 covers 15 residues. The CDR3 here is CASSIGQGGKETQYF. The CDR3 nucleotides are TGTGCCAGCAGCATAGGACAGGGAGGGAAAGAGACCCAGTACTTC.

This chain uses TRBV30 with TRBJ1-2; D is ambiguous. Trimming took off 5 bases at V and 2 bases at J, with 6 bases between the two ends. Germline lookup yields CDR1 GTSNPN and CDR2 SVGIG (reference sequence). There are 11 residues in the CDR3. CDR3 nucleotides: TGTGCCTGGTACTCCAACTATGGCTACACCTTC. Its translation: CAWYSNYGYTF. The entire variable domain, with the rest obtained from reference TRBV30 and TRBJ1-2, is as follows: SQTIHQWPATLVQPVGSPLSLECTVEGTSNPNLYWYRQAAGRGLQLLFYSVGIGQISSEVPQNLSASRPQDRQFILSSKKLLLSDSGFYLCAWYSNYGYTFGSGTRLTVV.

The gene calls are TRBV18 and TRBJ2-1; D call uncertain. The V end lost 6 bases, the J end lost 12 bases, and 12 bases lay between the germline ends. Germline loops: CDR1 KGHSH, CDR2 LQKENI. The CDR3 spans 11 residues. The CDR3 region is CASSGSAVQFF. DNA for the CDR3: TGTGCCAGCTCGGGGTCGGCGGTGCAGTTCTTC.

This clonotype was found once. This chain connects TRBV20-1 to TRBJ2-7; D possibly corresponds to TRBD2 (6 bases). Germline V gene lookup returns CDR1 DFQATT and CDR2 SNEGSKA (reference sequence). V was shortened by 3 bases and J by 0 bases, with 12 bases between the two germline ends. The CDR3 totals 14 residues. CDR3 protein: CSARNGGSSYEQYF. The DNA of the CDR3 is TGCAGTGCTAGGAACGGGGGTAGCTCCTACGAGCAGTACTTC.

The chain couples TRBV5-1 to TRBJ2-3; D perhaps matches TRBD2 (7 bases). CDR3 length: 15 residues. The germline V gene has CDR1 SGHRS and CDR2 YFSETQ. Trimming left V 0 bases short and J 0 bases short, with 8 bases between. The CDR3 bases are TGCGCCAGCAGCTTGGAGGGGGGGAGCACAGATACGCAGTATTTT. This codes for CASSLEGGSTDTQYF.